A selection of T cell receptor beta chains follows, all from one sample in a study of CD8 T cells in Susac syndrome. TCRdb redid the calling of the immunoSEQ multiplex PCR reads with MiXCR, one entry per CDR3 protein. The sample holds approximately 150,000 distinct CDR3 sequences; roughly 95% are singletons and the top ten take 0.08% to 0.095%. The source material was CD4+ T cells from PBMCs. The receptors derive from a human donor with multiple sclerosis. CDR3s include the opening cysteine and the closing phenylalanine or tryptophan. D genes are given only for firm matches. Rows give clone size only sometimes, using once, few, many, or a class for an expanded clone.

clone_size | j_call | v_call | d_call | cdr3_nt | cdr3_aa
NA | TRBJ2-5 | TRBV20-1 | TRBD2 | TGCAGTGCTTACTCGGCGATAGCGGGAGAGACCCAGTACTTC | CSAYSAIAGETQYF
NA | TRBJ1-2 | TRBV11-2 | NA | TGTGCCAGCAGCTTAGCCCCCACTGAGGCCGCACGCTATGGCTACACCTTC | CASSLAPTEAARYGYTF
NA | TRBJ2-1 | TRBV2 | NA | TGTGCCAGCAGCCCGGACGTCAGCTCCTACAATGAGCAGTTCTTC | CASSPDVSSYNEQFF
NA | TRBJ1-1 | TRBV29-1 | NA | TGCAGCTCGGAAGGTATTTCGGACGCTGAAGCTTTCTTT | CSSEGISDAEAFF
NA | TRBJ2-2 | TRBV27 | NA | TGTGCCAGCAACTCAAATTTGGGGTTAACCGGGGAGCTGTTTTTT | CASNSNLGLTGELFF
NA | TRBJ2-7 | TRBV12-3/TRBV12-4 | TRBD2 | TGTGCCAGCAGTCCCCGGGAGGTTGGCTACGAGCAGTACTTC | CASSPREVGYEQYF
NA | TRBJ1-2 | TRBV4-3 | NA | TGCGCCAGCAGCCAAGATAGTCCCTCGCTCGGGGGCTACACCTTC | CASSQDSPSLGGYTF
NA | TRBJ1-2 | TRBV23-1 | TRBD1 | TGCGCCAGCACGACAGGGGTTAACTATGGCTACACCTTC | CASTTGVNYGYTF
NA | TRBJ2-5 | TRBV15 | TRBD1 | TGTGCCACCAGCGCCGGGACAGGGGGCGAGACCCAGTACTTC | CATSAGTGGETQYF
NA | TRBJ2-7 | TRBV18 | NA | TGTGCCAGCTCATCGTCGGGTAGCTACGAGCAGTACTTC | CASSSSGSYEQYF
NA | TRBJ2-4 | TRBV5-1 | TRBD2 | TGCGCCAGCAGTTTTAGCGGGAGTCGGGAAAACATTCAGTACTTC | CASSFSGSRENIQYF
NA | TRBJ1-2 | TRBV30 | NA | TGTGCCTGGAGTTGGGCAACTCTGAATCCCGGCTACACCTTC | CAWSWATLNPGYTF
NA | TRBJ2-3 | TRBV30 | TRBD1 | TGTGCCTGGCAGCAGGGGGTTATGACAGATACGCAGTATTTT | CAWQQGVMTDTQYF
NA | TRBJ2-7 | TRBV6-1 | NA | TGTGCCAGCAGCCCCACCCCGCAGGGAGGTATTAACGAGCAGTACTTC | CASSPTPQGGINEQYF
NA | TRBJ2-7 | TRBV6-5 | NA | TGTGCCAGCGGCAAGTGGGGTACTAATTGGGAGCAGTACTTC | CASGKWGTNWEQYF
once | TRBJ2-5 | TRBV20-1 | NA | TGCAGTGCTAGAGGACTAGGGAGAGAGACCCAGTACTTC | CSARGLGRETQYF
NA | TRBJ1-1 | TRBV20-1 | NA | TGCAGTGCTGTCAAGATAGCTGAAGCTTTCTTT | CSAVKIAEAFF
once | TRBJ1-5 | TRBV19 | NA | TGTGCCAGTAGTATAGTTTTTTGGGCAGGGCCTTCTTCGCCCCAGCATTTT | CASSIVFWAGPSSPQHF
NA | TRBJ1-1 | TRBV5-4 | TRBD1 | TGTGCCAGCAGCTTGCAGGGGGCGCGCGGCACTGAAGCTTTCTTT | CASSLQGARGTEAFF
NA | TRBJ2-1 | TRBV29-1 | TRBD2 | TGCAGCCTACAGCGGGACCTCTCCTACAATGAGCAGTTCTTC | CSLQRDLSYNEQFF
NA | TRBJ2-3 | TRBV20-1 | TRBD2 | TGCAGTGCTAGTCTCGCGGGAGTGGATACGCAGTATTTT | CSASLAGVDTQYF
NA | TRBJ1-1 | TRBV3-1 | NA | TGTGCCAGCAGCCAAGGATCACGAGGAACTGAAGCTTTCTTT | CASSQGSRGTEAFF
NA | TRBJ2-6 | TRBV28 | NA | TGTGCCAGCAGTTCTCCCCCAGGGGATCCTCGCTCTGGGGCCAACGTCCTGACTTTC | CASSSPPGDPRSGANVLTF
NA | TRBJ2-5 | TRBV29-1 | NA | TGCAGCGTTGGCAGGACGCCGGAAGAGACCCAGTACTTC | CSVGRTPEETQYF
NA | TRBJ2-7 | TRBV13 | NA | TGTGCCAGCGCCGCATTCTCAGGAACCACCTACGAGCAGTACTTC | CASAAFSGTTYEQYF
NA | TRBJ2-2 | TRBV20-1 | NA | TGCAGTGCTGGGCCCGGGGATTCAAACACCGGGGAGCTGTTTTTT | CSAGPGDSNTGELFF
NA | TRBJ2-1 | TRBV6-6 | NA | TGTGCCAGCACCGAGACCGGGGCCCCTAACCACAATGAGCAGTTCTTC | CASTETGAPNHNEQFF
NA | TRBJ2-5 | TRBV6-5 | NA | TGTGCCAGCAGTCCCGGAGGTGGTTTCGCAGAGACCCAGTACTTC | CASSPGGGFAETQYF
NA | TRBJ2-7 | TRBV20-1 | NA | TGCAGTGCTGGGGGAGCGCGGAGCTCCTACGAGCAGTACTTC | CSAGGARSSYEQYF
NA | TRBJ2-7 | TRBV19 | TRBD1 | TGTGCCAGTAGCGCCCTTGGACAGGGGGACTACGAGCAGTACTTC | CASSALGQGDYEQYF
NA | TRBJ2-7 | TRBV12-3/TRBV12-4 | TRBD1 | TGTGCCAGCAGAGCTTCGGGGACAGGGCGTACCTACGAGCAGTACTTC | CASRASGTGRTYEQYF
NA | TRBJ2-5 | TRBV30 | NA | TGTGCCTGGAGTAAGGGCCCCGAGGTGGCGACCCAGTACTTC | CAWSKGPEVATQYF
once | TRBJ2-7 | TRBV20-1 | NA | TGCAGTGCTAGACCGGGGCGGCTTTCCTACGAGCAGTACTTC | CSARPGRLSYEQYF
NA | TRBJ2-5 | TRBV12-3/TRBV12-4 | NA | TGTGCCAGCAGGGCCGAAGAGACCCAGTACTTC | CASRAEETQYF
NA | TRBJ2-1 | TRBV5-6 | TRBD2 | TGTGCCAGCAGCCCCCAAGCGGGGCTAGAGTTCTTC | CASSPQAGLEFF
NA | TRBJ1-3 | TRBV20-1 | TRBD1 | TGCAGTGCTGGACAGGGCGCCTCTGGAAACACCATATATTTT | CSAGQGASGNTIYF
NA | TRBJ1-1 | TRBV4-3 | NA | TGCGCCAGCAGCCAAGATTGGTCTCTGCCTGAAGCTTTCTTT | CASSQDWSLPEAFF
NA | TRBJ2-3 | TRBV3-1 | NA | TGTGCCAGCAGCCCGGGACTGCATACGCAGTATTTT | CASSPGLHTQYF
NA | TRBJ2-2 | TRBV25-1 | NA | TGTGCCAGTAAGGACGAGGGAAACGGGGAGCTGTTTTTT | CASKDEGNGELFF
NA | TRBJ1-1 | TRBV24-1 | NA | TGTGCCACCAGTGATGACAACAGGGCGGGGTACACTGAAGCTTTCTTT | CATSDDNRAGYTEAFF
NA | TRBJ2-1 | TRBV4-2 | NA | TGTGCCAGCAGCCAAGTGCGGGGCTCCTACAATGAGCAGTTCTTC | CASSQVRGSYNEQFF
NA | TRBJ1-1 | TRBV2 | NA | TGTGCCAGCATCGAGACCGGGGTCGGCCCAGCTTTCTTT | CASIETGVGPAFF